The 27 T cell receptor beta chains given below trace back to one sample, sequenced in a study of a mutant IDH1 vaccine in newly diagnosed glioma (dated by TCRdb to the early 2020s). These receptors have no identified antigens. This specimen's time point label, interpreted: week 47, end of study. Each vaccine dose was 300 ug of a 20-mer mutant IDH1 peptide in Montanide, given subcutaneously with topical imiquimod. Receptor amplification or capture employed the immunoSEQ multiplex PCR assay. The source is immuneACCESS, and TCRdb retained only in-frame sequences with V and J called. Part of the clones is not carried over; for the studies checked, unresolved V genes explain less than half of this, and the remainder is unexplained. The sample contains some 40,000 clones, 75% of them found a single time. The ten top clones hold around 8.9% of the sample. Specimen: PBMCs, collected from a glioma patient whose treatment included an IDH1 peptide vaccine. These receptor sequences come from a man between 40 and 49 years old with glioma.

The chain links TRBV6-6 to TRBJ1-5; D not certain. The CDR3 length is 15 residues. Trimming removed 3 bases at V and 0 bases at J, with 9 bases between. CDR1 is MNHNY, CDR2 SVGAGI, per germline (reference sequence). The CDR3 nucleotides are TGTGCCAGCAGTTATAATCCGTATAGCAATCAGCCCCAGCATTTT. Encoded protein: CASSYNPYSNQPQHF.

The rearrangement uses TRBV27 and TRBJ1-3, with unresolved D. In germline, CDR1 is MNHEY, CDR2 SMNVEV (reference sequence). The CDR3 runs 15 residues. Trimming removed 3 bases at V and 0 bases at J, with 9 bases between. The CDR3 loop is CASSLHPPSGNTIYF. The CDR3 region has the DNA TGTGCCAGCAGTTTGCATCCTCCCTCTGGAAACACCATATATTTT.

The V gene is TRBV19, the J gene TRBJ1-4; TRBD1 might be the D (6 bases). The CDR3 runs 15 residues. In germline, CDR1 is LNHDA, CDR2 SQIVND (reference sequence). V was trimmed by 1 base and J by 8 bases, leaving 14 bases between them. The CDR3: CASSIGDRLEEKLFF. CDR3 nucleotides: TGTGCCAGTAGTATAGGTGACAGGCTGGAGGAAAAACTGTTTTTT.

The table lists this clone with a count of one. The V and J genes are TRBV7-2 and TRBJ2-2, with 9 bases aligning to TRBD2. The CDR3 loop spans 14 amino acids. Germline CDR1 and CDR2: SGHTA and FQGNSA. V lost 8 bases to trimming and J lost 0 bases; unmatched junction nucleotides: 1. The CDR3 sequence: CASRTSANTGELFF. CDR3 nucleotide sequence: TGTGCCAGCCGGACTAGCGCGAACACCGGGGAGCTGTTTTTT.

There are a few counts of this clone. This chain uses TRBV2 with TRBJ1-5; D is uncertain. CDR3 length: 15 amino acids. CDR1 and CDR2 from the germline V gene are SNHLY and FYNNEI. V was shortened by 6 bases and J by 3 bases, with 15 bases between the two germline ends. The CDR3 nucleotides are TGTGCCAGCAGCGACAACACTTCTCCCAATCAGCCCCAGCATTTT. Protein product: CASSDNTSPNQPQHF.

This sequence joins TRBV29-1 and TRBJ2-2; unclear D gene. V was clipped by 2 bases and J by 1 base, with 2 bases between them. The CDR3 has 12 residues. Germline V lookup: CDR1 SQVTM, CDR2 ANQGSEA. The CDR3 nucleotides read TGCAGCGTTGAACTGAACACCGGGGAGCTGTTTTTT. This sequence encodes CSVELNTGELFF.

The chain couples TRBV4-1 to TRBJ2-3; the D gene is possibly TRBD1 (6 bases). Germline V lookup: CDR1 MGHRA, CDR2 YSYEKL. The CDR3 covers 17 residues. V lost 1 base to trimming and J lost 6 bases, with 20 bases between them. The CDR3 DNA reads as TGCGCCAGCAGCCAAGCTGTGAACGCAGGGGTTAGGGATACGCAGTATTTT. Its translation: CASSQAVNAGVRDTQYF.

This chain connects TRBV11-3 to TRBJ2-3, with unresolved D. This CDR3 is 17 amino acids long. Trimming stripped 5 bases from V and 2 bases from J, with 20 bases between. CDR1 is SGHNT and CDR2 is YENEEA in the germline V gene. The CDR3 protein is CASSLMRLTKYTDTQYF. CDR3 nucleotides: TGTGCCAGCAGCCTCATGAGACTCACAAAATACACAGATACGCAGTATTTT.

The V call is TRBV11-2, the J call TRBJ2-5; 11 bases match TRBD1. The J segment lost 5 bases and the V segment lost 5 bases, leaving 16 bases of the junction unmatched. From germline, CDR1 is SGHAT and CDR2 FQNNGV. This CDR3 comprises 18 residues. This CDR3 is CASSLGLSGTGGKETQYF. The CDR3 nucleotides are TGTGCCAGCAGCCTAGGCTTGTCGGGGACAGGGGGTAAGGAGACCCAGTACTTC.

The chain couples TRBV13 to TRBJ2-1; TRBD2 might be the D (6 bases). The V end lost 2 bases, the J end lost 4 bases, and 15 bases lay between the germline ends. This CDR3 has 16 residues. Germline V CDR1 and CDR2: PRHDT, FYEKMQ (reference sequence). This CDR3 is CASSLLAPIDYNEQFF. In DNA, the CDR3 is TGTGCCAGCAGCTTACTAGCGCCGATTGATTACAATGAGCAGTTCTTC. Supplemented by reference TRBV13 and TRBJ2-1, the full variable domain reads AAGVIQSPRHLIKEKRETATLKCYPIPRHDTVYWYQQGPGQDPQFLISFYEKMQSDKGSIPDRFSAQQFSDYHSELNMSSLELGDSALYFCASSLLAPIDYNEQFFGPGTRLTVL.

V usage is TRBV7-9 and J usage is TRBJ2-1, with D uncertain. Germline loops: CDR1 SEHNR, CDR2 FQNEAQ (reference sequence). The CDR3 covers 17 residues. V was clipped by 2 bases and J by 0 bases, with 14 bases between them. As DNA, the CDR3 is TGTGCCAGCAGCTTAAGAAGGCGCCAATCCTCCTACAATGAGCAGTTCTTC. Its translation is CASSLRRRQSSYNEQFF.

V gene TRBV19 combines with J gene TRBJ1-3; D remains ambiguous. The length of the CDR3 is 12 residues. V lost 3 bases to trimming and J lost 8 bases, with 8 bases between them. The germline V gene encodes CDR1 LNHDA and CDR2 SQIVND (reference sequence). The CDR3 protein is CASSMRSDTIYF. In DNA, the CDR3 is TGTGCCAGTAGTATGCGATCGGACACCATATATTTT.

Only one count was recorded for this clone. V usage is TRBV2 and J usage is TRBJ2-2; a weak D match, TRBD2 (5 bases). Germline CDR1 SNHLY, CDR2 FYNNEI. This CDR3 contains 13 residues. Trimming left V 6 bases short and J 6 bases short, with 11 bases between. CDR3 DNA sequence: TGTGCCAGCAGAATCCGGGATCCCGGGGAGCTGTTTTTT. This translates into CASRIRDPGELFF.

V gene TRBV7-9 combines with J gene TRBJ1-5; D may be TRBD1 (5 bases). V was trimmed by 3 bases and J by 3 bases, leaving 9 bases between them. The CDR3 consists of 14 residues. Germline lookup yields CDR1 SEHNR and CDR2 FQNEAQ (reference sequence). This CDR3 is CASSFEGLNQPQHF. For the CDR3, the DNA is TGTGCCAGCAGCTTTGAGGGACTCAATCAGCCCCAGCATTTT.

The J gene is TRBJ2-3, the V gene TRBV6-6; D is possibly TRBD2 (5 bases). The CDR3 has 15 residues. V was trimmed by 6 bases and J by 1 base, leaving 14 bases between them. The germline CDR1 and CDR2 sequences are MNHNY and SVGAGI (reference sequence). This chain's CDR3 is CASRPGKLGTDTQYF. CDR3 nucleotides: TGTGCCAGCAGGCCCGGGAAACTAGGCACAGATACGCAGTATTTT.

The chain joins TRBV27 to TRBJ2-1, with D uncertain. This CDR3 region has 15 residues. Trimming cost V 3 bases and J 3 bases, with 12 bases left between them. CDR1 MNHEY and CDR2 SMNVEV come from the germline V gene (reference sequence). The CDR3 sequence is CASSFGSARYNEQFF. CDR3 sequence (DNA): TGTGCCAGCAGTTTTGGGTCCGCTCGCTACAATGAGCAGTTCTTC.

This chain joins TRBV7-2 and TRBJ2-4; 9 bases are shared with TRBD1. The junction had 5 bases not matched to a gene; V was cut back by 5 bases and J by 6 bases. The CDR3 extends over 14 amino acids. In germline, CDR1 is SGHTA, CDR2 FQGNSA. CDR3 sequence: CASSPGTGTNIQYF. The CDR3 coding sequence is TGTGCCAGCAGCCCCGGGACAGGGACAAACATTCAGTACTTC.

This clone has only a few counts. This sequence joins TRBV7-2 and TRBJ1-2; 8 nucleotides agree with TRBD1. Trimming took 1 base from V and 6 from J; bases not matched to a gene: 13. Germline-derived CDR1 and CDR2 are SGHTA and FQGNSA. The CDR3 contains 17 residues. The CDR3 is CASSLEQGAVVMNGYTF. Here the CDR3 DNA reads TGTGCCAGCAGCTTAGAGCAGGGGGCAGTTGTGATGAATGGCTACACCTTC.

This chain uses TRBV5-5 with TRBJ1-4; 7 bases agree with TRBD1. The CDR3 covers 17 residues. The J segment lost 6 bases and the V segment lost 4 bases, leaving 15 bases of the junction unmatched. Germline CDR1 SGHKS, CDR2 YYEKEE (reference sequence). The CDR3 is CASSPRQGSTSYEKLFF. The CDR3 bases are TGTGCCAGCAGCCCCAGACAGGGTTCCACTTCCTATGAAAAACTGTTTTTT.

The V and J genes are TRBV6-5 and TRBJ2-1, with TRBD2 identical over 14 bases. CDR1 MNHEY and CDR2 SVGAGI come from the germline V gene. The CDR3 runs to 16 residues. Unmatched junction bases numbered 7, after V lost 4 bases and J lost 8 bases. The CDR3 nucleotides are TGTGCCAGCAGTTTGACTAGCGGGAGGGTTGCCGATGAGCAGTTCTTC. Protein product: CASSLTSGRVADEQFF.

The DNA of the CDR3 is TGTGCCAGCAGCTTGTTCCCCAGGGATAGCAATCAGCCCCAGCATTTT. It encodes CASSLFPRDSNQPQHF. This rearrangement joins TRBV5-5 to TRBJ1-5; tentatively, D is TRBD1 (5 bases). Germline V CDR1 and CDR2: SGHKS, YYEKEE (reference sequence). The length of the CDR3 is 16 residues. Trimming left V 1 base short and J 0 bases short, with 11 bases between.

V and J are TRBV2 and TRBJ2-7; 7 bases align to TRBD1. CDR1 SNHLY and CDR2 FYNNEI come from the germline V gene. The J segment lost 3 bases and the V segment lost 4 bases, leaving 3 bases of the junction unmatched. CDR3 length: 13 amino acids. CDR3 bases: TGTGCCAGCAGTGGGGGACAGCGCTACGAGCAGTACTTC. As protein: CASSGGQRYEQYF.

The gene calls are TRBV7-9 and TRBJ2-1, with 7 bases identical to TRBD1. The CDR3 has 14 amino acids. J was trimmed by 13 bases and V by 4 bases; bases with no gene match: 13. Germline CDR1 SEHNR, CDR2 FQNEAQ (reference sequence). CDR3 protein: CASSSGQDTPKQFF. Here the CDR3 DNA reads TGTGCCAGCAGCTCCGGACAGGACACGCCTAAACAGTTCTTC. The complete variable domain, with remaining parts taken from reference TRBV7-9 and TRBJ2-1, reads DTGVSQNPRHKITKRGQNVTFRCDPISEHNRLYWYRQTLGQGPEFLTYFQNEAQLEKSRLLSDRFSAERPKGSFSTLEIQRTEQGDSAMYLCASSSGQDTPKQFFGPGTRLTVL.

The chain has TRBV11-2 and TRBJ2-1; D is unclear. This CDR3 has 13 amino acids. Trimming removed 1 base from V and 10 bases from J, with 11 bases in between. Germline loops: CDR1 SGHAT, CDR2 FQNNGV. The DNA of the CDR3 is TGTGCCAGCAGCTTAGCCCTCGCTGCGGAGCAGTTCTTC. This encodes CASSLALAAEQFF. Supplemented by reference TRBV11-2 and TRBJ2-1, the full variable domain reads EAGVAQSPRYKIIEKRQSVAFWCNPISGHATLYWYQQILGQGPKLLIQFQNNGVVDDSQLPKDRFSAERLKGVDSTLKIQPAKLEDSAVYLCASSLALAAEQFFGPGTRLTVL.

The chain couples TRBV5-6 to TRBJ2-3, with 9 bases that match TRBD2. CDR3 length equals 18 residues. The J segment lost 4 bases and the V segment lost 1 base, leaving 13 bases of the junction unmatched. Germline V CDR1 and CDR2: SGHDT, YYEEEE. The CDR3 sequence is CASSLRASGIPRADTQYF. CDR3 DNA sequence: TGTGCCAGCAGCTTGAGGGCTAGCGGGATACCTAGGGCAGATACGCAGTATTTT.

CDR3 sequence: CASSLGPSGRFDEQYV. CDR3 coding DNA: TGTGCCAGCAGCTTGGGTCCTAGCGGGAGATTTGACGAGCAGTACGTC. V gene TRBV5-5 combines with J gene TRBJ2-7; 10 bases line up with TRBD2. The germline V gene encodes CDR1 SGHKS and CDR2 YYEKEE (reference sequence). The CDR3 runs 16 residues. The ends lost 0 bases at V and 5 bases at J; junction bases unmatched: 8.

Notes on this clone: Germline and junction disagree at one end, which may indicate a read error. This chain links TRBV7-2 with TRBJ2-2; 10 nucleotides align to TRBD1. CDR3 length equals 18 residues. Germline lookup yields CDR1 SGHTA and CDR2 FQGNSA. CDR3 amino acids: CASSRPPGTGDNTGGLFF. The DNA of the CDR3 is TGTGCCAGCAGCCGCCCCCCCGGGACAGGGGACAACACCGGGGGGCTGTTTTTT.